Each of the 10 T cell receptor beta chains below was sequenced from the same sample in a study of OX40 agonist ivuxolimab in advanced cancers. Profiled with immunoSEQ multiplex PCR; TCRdb holds only in-frame clones, not every one. The table has approximately 66,000 clones, 85% seen once. Here the sequenced sample was CD4+ or CD8+ T cells sorted from blood, taken in a trial of the OX40 agonist ivuxolimab. These receptors originate from an adult with an advanced solid tumor such as melanoma, head and neck, liver or kidney cancer.

V gene TRBV6-5 combines with J gene TRBJ2-3, with 8 bases aligning to TRBD1. The V and J ends lost 0 bases and 7 bases, in that order; junction bases with no gene match: 9. The CDR3 consists of 16 residues. Per the germline V gene, CDR1 is MNHEY and CDR2 is SVGAGI. CDR3 DNA: TGTGCCAGCAGTTACTCGAGTGGGACAGGTGGAAATACGCAGTATTTT. This gives the protein CASSYSSGTGGNTQYF.

This rearrangement joins TRBV7-9 to TRBJ1-5; tentatively, D is TRBD1 (6 bases). The CDR3 length is 15 residues. Looked up from germline, CDR1 is SEHNR and CDR2 is FQNEAQ (reference sequence). The V end lost 1 base, the J end lost 4 bases, and 11 bases lay between the germline ends. CDR3 amino acids: CASSLGTGINQPQHF. CDR3 nucleotides: TGTGCCAGCAGCTTAGGAACAGGGATAAATCAGCCCCAGCATTTT.

The chain joins TRBV7-9 to TRBJ2-3; the D call may be TRBD1 or TRBD2 (6 bases each). Germline CDR1 reads SEHNR; CDR2 reads FQNEAQ (reference sequence). This CDR3 is 11 amino acids long. CDR3 DNA sequence: TGTAGTGGGGGGCACACAGATACGCAGTATTTT. Its translation is CSGGHTDTQYF.

The chain recombines TRBV27 with TRBJ1-6; tentatively, D is TRBD1 (5 bases). The CDR3 runs to 15 residues. The germline CDR1 and CDR2 sequences are MNHEY and SMNVEV (reference sequence). With 2 bases removed from V and 4 bases from J, the gap between germline ends came to 9 bases. The CDR3 DNA reads TGTGCCAGCAGTTTAAGGCAGGGTTATAATTCACCCCTCCACTTT. The encoded protein is CASSLRQGYNSPLHF.

This clone has only a few counts. Additional DNA sequences in this sample encode the identical CDR3. This chain connects TRBV18 to TRBJ2-3, with 11 bases matching TRBD2. Germline CDR1 reads KGHSH; CDR2 reads LQKENI. The length of the CDR3 is 15 residues. Unmatched junction bases numbered 2, after V lost 6 bases and J lost 0 bases. CDR3 DNA sequence: TGTGCCAGCTCCCGGACTAGCGGGAGCACAGATACGCAGTATTTT. It codes for CASSRTSGSTDTQYF.

The J gene is TRBJ1-1, the V gene TRBV6-1; D remains unclear. Trimming left V 1 base short and J 4 bases short, with 13 bases between. This CDR3 comprises 15 residues. Per germline, CDR1 MNHNS and CDR2 SASEGT. For the CDR3, the DNA is TGTGCCAGCAGTGAAGTTTCAGGCCGGTTCACTGAAGCTTTCTTT. This encodes CASSEVSGRFTEAFF.

The chain recombines TRBV28 with TRBJ2-7; unclear D gene. V was pared by 1 base and J by 9 bases, with 13 bases between. The CDR3 has 13 amino acids. Germline V gene sequence: CDR1 MDHEN, CDR2 SYDVKM. CDR3 DNA sequence: TGTGCCAGCAGTTTATCCGGGTCCGCCCGGCAGTACTTC. Translation gives CASSLSGSARQYF.

The chain has TRBV7-5 and TRBJ2-5; TRBD2, the table's D call, was not compared with the DNA. The J call could be wrong; TRBJ2-7 is a better fit for the DNA end. TRBV7-5 is recorded as a pseudogene. The CDR3 spans 14 residues. This chain's CDR3 is CARSSVGGGYEQYF. DNA of the CDR3: TGTGCCAGAAGCTCAGTGGGGGGTGGGTACGAGCAGTACTTC.

J is TRBJ1-2 and V is TRBV5-7, with a possible D match to TRBD1 (6 bases). TRBV5-7 is placed among ORFs of uncertain function. The CDR3 is 14 amino acids. V was trimmed by 3 bases and J by 8 bases, leaving 17 bases between them. The CDR3 region has the DNA TGTGCCAGCAGCTGGGGGTGGGGGCTATCCGGCTACACCTTC. Its protein is CASSWGWGLSGYTF.

This clone came up once. The genes are TRBV10-3 and TRBJ1-5; D ambiguous. The germline V and J ends were trimmed by 6 bases and 3 bases, with 6 bases remaining between them. This CDR3 comprises 12 residues. Germline V gene sequence: CDR1 ENHRY, CDR2 SYGVKD. In DNA, the CDR3 is TGTGCCATCAGCCCCAACAATCAGCCCCAGCATTTT. As protein: CAISPNNQPQHF.